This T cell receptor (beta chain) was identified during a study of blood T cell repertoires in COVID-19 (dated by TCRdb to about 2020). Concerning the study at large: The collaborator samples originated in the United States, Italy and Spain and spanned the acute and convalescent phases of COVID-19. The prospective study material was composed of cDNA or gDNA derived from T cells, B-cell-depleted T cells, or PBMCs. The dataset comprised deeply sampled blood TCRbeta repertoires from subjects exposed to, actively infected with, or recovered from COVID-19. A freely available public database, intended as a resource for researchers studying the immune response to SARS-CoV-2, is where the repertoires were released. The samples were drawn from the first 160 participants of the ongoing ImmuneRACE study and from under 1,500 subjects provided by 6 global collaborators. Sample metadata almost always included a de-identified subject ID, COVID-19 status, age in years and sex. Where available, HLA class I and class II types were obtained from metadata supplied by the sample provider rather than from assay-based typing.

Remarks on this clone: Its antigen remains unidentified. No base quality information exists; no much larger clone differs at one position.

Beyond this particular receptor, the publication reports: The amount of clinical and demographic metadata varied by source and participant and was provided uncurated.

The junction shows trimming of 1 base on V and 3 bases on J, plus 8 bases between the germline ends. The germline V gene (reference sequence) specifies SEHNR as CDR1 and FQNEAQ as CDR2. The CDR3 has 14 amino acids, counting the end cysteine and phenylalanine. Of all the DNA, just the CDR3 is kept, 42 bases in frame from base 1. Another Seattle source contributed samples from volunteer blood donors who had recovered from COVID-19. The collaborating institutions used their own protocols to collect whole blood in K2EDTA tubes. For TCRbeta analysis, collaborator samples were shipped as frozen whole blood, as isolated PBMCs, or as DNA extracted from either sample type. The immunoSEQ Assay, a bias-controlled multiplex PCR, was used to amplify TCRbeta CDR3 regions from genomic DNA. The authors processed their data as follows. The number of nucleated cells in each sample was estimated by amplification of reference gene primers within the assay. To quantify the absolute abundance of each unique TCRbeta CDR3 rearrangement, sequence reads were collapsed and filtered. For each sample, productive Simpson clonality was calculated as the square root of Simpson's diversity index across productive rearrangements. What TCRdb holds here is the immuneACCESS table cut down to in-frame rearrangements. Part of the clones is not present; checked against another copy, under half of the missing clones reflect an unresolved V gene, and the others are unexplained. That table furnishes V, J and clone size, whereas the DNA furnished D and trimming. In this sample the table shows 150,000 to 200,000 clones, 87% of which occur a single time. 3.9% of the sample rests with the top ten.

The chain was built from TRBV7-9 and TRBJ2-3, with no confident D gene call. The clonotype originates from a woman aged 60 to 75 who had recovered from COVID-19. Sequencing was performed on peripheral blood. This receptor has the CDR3 CASSLDSGTDTQYF. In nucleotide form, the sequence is TGTGCCAGCAGCTTAGACAGTGGGACAGATACGCAGTATTTT.